This T cell receptor beta chain originates from a study of PD-1 blockade in classical Hodgkin lymphoma. Study results and limitations: Repertoire difference causes, possibly disease activity or prior therapy, remain undefined. Newly diagnosed patients were said to have less baseline TCR diversity than healthy donors did.

The length of the CDR3 is 14 residues. Germline CDR1 reads SGHVS; CDR2 reads FNYEAQ. Trimming stripped 7 bases from V and 11 bases from J, with 23 bases between. The repertoire was sequenced with immunoSEQ multiplex PCR; TCRdb's copy has only in-frame clones and lacks some. Of about 25,000 clones in the sample, around 84% were seen once. The time point here: cycle 4 day 1 (C4D1), after around six weeks of nivolumab. Each and every patient relapsed after autologous stem cell transplantation, and patients got differing brentuximab vedotin exposure. Reported best responses ranged across complete response, partial response or progressive disease. Comments on this clone: Its antigen is not identified.

V usage is TRBV7-6 and J usage is TRBJ1-1; TRBD1 might be the D (5 bases). Sequenced material: peripheral blood mononuclear cells (PBMCs), taken before the fourth cycle of nivolumab. The TCR comes from a human donor with classical Hodgkin lymphoma. The CDR3 loop is CASTLREEGIEAFF. CDR3 nucleotide sequence: TGTGCCAGCACCCTTAGGGAAGAGGGGATTGAGGCTTTCTTT.